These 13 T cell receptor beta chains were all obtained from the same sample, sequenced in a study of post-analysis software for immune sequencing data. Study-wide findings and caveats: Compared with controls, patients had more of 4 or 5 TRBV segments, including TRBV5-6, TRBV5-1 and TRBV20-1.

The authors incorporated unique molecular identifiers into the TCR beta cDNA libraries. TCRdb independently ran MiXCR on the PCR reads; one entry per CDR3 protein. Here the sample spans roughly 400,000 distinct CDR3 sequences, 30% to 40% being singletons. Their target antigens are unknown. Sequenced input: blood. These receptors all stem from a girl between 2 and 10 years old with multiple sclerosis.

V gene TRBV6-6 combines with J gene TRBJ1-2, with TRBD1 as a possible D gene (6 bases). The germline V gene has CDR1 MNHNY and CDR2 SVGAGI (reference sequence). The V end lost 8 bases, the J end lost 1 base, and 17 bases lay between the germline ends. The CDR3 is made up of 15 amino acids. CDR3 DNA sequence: TGTGCCAGCGAGAACCGGGACAAACATAACTATGGCTACACCTTC. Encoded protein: CASENRDKHNYGYTF.

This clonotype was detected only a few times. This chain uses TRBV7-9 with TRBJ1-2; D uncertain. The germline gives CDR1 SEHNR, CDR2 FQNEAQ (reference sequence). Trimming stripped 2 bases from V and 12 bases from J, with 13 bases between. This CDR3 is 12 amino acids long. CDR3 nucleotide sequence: TGTGCCAGCAGCTTAATTGTTGACAATAACACCTTC. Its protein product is CASSLIVDNNTF.

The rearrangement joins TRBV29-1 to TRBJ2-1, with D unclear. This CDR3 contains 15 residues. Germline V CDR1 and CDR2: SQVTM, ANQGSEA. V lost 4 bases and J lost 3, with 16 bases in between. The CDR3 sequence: CSVVPQEWVYNEQFF. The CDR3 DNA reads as TGCAGCGTTGTACCGCAGGAGTGGGTCTACAATGAGCAGTTCTTC.

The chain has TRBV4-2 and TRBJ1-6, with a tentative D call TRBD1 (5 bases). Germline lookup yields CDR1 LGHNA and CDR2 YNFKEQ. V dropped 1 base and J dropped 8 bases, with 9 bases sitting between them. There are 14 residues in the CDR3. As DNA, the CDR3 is TGTGCCAGCAGCCAAGCGGGGGAATATTCACCCCTCCACTTT. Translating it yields CASSQAGEYSPLHF.

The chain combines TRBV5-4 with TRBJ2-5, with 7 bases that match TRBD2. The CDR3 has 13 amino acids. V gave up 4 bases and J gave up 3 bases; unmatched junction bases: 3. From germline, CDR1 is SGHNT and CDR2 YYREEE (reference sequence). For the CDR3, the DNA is TGTGCCAGCAGCGGCAGCGGGGAAGAGACCCAGTACTTC. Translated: CASSGSGEETQYF. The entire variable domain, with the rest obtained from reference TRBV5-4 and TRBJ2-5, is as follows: ETGVTQSPTHLIKTRGQQVTLRCSSQSGHNTVSWYQQALGQGPQFIFQYYREEENGRGNFPPRFSGLQFPNYSSELNVNALELDDSALYLCASSGSGEETQYFGPGTRLLVL.

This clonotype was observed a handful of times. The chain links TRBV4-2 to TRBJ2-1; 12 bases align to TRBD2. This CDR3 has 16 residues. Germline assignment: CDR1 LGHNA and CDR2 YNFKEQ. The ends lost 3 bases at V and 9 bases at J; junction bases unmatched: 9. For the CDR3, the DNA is TGTGCCAGCAGCCATCGGCTAGCGGGGGGGCGGGGTGAGCAGTTCTTC. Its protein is CASSHRLAGGRGEQFF.

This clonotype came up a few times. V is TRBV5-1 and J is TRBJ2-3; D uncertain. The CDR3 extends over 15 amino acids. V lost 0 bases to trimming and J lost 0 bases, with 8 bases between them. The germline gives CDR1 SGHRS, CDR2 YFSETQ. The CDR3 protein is CASSLDSPSTDTQYF. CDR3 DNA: TGCGCCAGCAGCTTGGACTCCCCTAGCACAGATACGCAGTATTTT.

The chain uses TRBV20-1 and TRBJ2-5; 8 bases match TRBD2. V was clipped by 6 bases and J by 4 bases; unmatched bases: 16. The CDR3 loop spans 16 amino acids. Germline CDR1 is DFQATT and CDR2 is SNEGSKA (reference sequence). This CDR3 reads CSAQSNLVAGGETQYF. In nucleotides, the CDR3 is TGCAGTGCCCAAAGCAACCTAGTGGCGGGAGGAGAGACCCAGTACTTC.

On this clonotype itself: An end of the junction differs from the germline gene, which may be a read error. This CDR3 reads CSARWARTTLSYNKQFF. In nucleotides, the CDR3 is TGCAGTGCTAGATGGGCCAGAACCACCCTTTCCTACAATAAGCAGTTCTTC. The chain couples TRBV20-1 to TRBJ2-1; D call uncertain. The V gene's germline CDR1 is DFQATT and CDR2 SNEGSKA (reference sequence). This CDR3 contains 17 residues.

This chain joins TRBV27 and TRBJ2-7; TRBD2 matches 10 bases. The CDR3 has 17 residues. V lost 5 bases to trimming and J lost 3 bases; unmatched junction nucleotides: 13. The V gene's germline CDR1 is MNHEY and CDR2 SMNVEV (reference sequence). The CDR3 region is CASSPTLAGDPIYEQYF. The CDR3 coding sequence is TGTGCCAGCAGTCCTACGCTAGCGGGAGACCCCATCTACGAGCAGTACTTC.

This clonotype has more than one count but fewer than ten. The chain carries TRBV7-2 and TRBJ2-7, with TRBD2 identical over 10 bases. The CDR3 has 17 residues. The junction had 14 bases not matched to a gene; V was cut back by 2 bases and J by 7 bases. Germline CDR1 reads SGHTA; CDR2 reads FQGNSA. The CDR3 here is CASSLTVAGGPTWEQYF. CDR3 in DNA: TGTGCCAGCAGCTTAACGGTAGCGGGAGGCCCCACGTGGGAGCAGTACTTC.

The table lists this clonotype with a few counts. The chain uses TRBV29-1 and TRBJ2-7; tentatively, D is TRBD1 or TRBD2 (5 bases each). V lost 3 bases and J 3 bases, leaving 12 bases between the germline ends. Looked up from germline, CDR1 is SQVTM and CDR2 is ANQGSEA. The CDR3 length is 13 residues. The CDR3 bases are TGCAGCGTTGATGAGGGGATGGGCTACGAGCAGTACTTC. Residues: CSVDEGMGYEQYF.

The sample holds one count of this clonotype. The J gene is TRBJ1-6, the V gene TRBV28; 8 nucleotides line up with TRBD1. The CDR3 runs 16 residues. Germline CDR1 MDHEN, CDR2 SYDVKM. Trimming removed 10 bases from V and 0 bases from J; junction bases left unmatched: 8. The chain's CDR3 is CATGGRGSSYNSPLHF. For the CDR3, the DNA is TGTGCCACAGGGGGCAGGGGAAGCTCCTATAATTCACCCCTCCACTTT.